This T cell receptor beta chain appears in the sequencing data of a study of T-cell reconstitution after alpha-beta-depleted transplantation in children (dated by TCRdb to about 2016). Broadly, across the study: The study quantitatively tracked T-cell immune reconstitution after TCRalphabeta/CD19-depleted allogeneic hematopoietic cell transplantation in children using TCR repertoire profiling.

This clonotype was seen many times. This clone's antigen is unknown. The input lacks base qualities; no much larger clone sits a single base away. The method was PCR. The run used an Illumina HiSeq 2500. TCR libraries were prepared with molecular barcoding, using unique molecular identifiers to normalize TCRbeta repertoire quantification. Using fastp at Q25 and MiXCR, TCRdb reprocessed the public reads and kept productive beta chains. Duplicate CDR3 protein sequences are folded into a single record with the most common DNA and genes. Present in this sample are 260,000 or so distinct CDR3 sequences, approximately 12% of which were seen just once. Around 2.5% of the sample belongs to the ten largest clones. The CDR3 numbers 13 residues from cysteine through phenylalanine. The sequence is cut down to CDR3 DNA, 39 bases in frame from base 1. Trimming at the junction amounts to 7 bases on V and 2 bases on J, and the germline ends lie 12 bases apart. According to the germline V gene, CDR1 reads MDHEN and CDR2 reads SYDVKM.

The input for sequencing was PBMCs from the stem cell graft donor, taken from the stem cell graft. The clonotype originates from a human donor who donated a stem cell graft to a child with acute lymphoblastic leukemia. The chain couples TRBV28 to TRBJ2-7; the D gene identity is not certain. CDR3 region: CASIRSEPYEQYF. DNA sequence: TGTGCCAGCATCAGGTCAGAGCCCTACGAGCAGTACTTC.